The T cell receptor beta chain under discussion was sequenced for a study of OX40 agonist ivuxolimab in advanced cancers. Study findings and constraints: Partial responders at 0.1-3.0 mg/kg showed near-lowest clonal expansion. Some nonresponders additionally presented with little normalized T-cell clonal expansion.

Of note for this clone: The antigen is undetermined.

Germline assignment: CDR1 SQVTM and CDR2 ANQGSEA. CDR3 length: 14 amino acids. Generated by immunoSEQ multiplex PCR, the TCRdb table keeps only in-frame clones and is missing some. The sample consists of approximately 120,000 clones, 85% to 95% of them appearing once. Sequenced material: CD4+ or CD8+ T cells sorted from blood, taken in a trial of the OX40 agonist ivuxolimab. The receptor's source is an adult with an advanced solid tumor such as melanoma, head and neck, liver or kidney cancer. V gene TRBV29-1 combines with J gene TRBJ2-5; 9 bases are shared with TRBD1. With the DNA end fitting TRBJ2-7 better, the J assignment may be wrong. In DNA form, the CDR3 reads TGCAGCGTTGAAAGGGACAGGGCGCCCTACGAGCAGTACTTC. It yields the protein CSVERDRAPYEQYF.